The clone carrying this T cell receptor beta chain was observed a few times. Its antigen is unknown. This CDR3 has 14 residues. The V end lost 5 bases, the J end lost 11 bases, and 21 bases lay between the germline ends. Germline loops: CDR1 MNHEY, CDR2 SMNVEV (reference sequence). A second about 6 to 12 cycle PCR used barcoded and J-beta primers. From the 5' RACE reads, TCRdb called clonotypes with MiXCR, one entry per CDR3 protein. Of 850,000 to 950,000 distinct CDR3 sequences listed, 25% to 35% are singletons. This sample stems from a study of blood T cells in healthy people across ages. Study results and limitations: Across the age range, TCR beta diversity per million T cells fell in a roughly linear way.

The sequence was collected from an elderly woman in good health. The sequenced sample was blood. This chain links TRBV27 with TRBJ2-5; possibly TRBD1 for D (6 bases). The CDR3 DNA follows: TGTGCCAGCAGTCTTGGGACACTAACAAGGGAGCAGTACTTC. Its protein product is CASSLGTLTREQYF.